A selection of T cell receptor beta chains follows, all from one sample in a study of early T cells in non-severe SARS-CoV-2 infection. TCRdb analysed the 5' RACE reads with MiXCR anew, one entry per CDR3 protein. The sample comprises 25,000 to 35,000 distinct CDR3 sequences, 3% to 4% of which are singletons, and about 7.5% rests with the top ten. The sequenced material came from whole blood. These receptors all stem from an adult who was a healthcare worker with PCR-confirmed SARS-CoV-2 infection or an uninfected control (not recorded which). Both conserved end residues are part of each CDR3. The order of the fields is D gene, V gene, J gene, clone size, CDR3 DNA, CDR3 protein. The D gene is left open where the match is weak. Clone size is given for some rows only: seen once, a few or many times, or a class if the clone is expanded.

>TRBD1|TRBV5-1|TRBJ2-2|many
TGCGCCAGCAGCCCAGTGACAGGGAGAACCGGGGAGCTGTTTTTT
CASSPVTGRTGELFF
>NA|TRBV20-1|TRBJ2-3|many
TGCAGTGCAACGTCAGGGCACACAGATACGCAGTATTTT
CSATSGHTDTQYF
>NA|TRBV20-1|TRBJ2-7|many
TGCAGTGCTCCCGGGACAAAAAACGAGCAGTACTTC
CSAPGTKNEQYF
>NA|TRBV5-4|TRBJ2-5|many
TGTGCCAGCACCACGGGGGCAGGACAAGAGACCCAGTACTTC
CASTTGAGQETQYF
>NA|TRBV10-2|TRBJ2-1|many
TGCGCCAGCAGTGATCCCCTCCGGTATTCCTACAATGAGCAGTTCTTC
CASSDPLRYSYNEQFF
>NA|TRBV5-1|TRBJ1-5|many
TGCGCCAGCAGCTTGACAGGCATGAATCAGCCCCAGCATTTT
CASSLTGMNQPQHF
>TRBD2|TRBV11-2|TRBJ2-1|many
TGTGCCAGCAGCTTATCGCATATGGGACTAGCGGGGACCAGTGAGCAGTTCTTC
CASSLSHMGLAGTSEQFF
>TRBD1|TRBV6-2/TRBV6-3|TRBJ1-5|many
TGTGCCAGCAGTTTCTCCTCCAGAGGGGGCTTGGGCAATCAGCCCCAGCATTTT
CASSFSSRGGLGNQPQHF
>TRBD1|TRBV6-6|TRBJ1-3|many
TGTGCCAGCAGCTCGACAGGGCTAGAAACGGGTGGAAACACCATATATTTT
CASSSTGLETGGNTIYF
>NA|TRBV5-5|TRBJ1-1|many
TGTGCCAGCAGCCGGAACACTGAAGCTTTCTTT
CASSRNTEAFF
>NA|TRBV7-3|TRBJ1-6|many
TGTGCCAGCAGCTCCGGACAGTCTTATAATTCACCCCTCCACTTT
CASSSGQSYNSPLHF
>NA|TRBV12-3/TRBV12-4|TRBJ1-5|many
TGTGCCAGCAGCTTCAGCAATCAGCCCCAGCATTTT
CASSFSNQPQHF
>NA|TRBV5-1|TRBJ2-1|few
TGCGCCAGCAGCACGGACGGGGGCGGTGAGCAGTTCTTC
CASSTDGGGEQFF
>NA|TRBV6-2/TRBV6-3|TRBJ1-1|few
TGTGCCAGCAAACAGGGAAGGGGAGAAGGCATGAACACTGAAGCTTTCTTT
CASKQGRGEGMNTEAFF
>TRBD2|TRBV24-1|TRBJ2-5|many
TGTGCCACCAGTGAGTGGCGGGAGGGCGGAGGGGAGACCCAGTACTTC
CATSEWREGGGETQYF
>NA|TRBV6-1|TRBJ2-4|many
TGTGCCAGCAGTCCGAGACAGACCATAGCCAAAAACATTCAGTACTTC
CASSPRQTIAKNIQYF
>NA|TRBV12-3/TRBV12-4|TRBJ2-3|many
TGTGCCAGCAGTTTGGGCGGGGCAGATACGCAGTATTTT
CASSLGGADTQYF
>NA|TRBV7-8|TRBJ2-3|many
TGTGCCAGCAGCCCAGCAGCAGATACGCAGTATTTT
CASSPAADTQYF
>TRBD1|TRBV20-1|TRBJ2-1|medium-sized
TGCAGTGCCCCCGACAGGGTCCATGAGCAGTTCTTC
CSAPDRVHEQFF
>TRBD2|TRBV10-2|TRBJ2-1|many
TGCGCCAGCACGCGCCTAGCGGGCAGCTCCGAAAACCCTTCCTACAATGAGCAGTTCTTC
CASTRLAGSSENPSYNEQFF
>NA|TRBV3-1|TRBJ2-3|many
TGTGCCAGCAGCCTCGATGGGATGCTCACAGATACGCAGTATTTT
CASSLDGMLTDTQYF
>TRBD1|TRBV20-1|TRBJ2-7|many
TGCAGTGCTAGCAGCCGAGAGGGGGCCCCCTACGAGCAGTACTTC
CSASSREGAPYEQYF
>NA|TRBV7-2|TRBJ2-7|few
TGTGCCAGCAGCCCCAGCAGGGGATTAACCTACGAGCAGTACTTC
CASSPSRGLTYEQYF
>NA|TRBV6-1|TRBJ2-3|many
TGTGCCAGCAGTGACGGATTCCCAGATACGCAGTATTTT
CASSDGFPDTQYF
>TRBD2|TRBV11-3|TRBJ2-1|many
TGTGCCAGCAGCCCGAGACTAGCGGGGTACAATGAGCAGTTCTTC
CASSPRLAGYNEQFF
>NA|TRBV12-3/TRBV12-4|TRBJ1-4|many
TGTGCCAGCAGGCCCCAAGGGTGGCGGGAAAAACTGTTTTTT
CASRPQGWREKLFF
>TRBD2|TRBV5-4|TRBJ2-1|many
TGTGCCAGCACCCTCAGGACTAGCGGGGCGGGTGAGCAGTTCTTC
CASTLRTSGAGEQFF
>NA|TRBV4-1|TRBJ1-1|many
TGCGCCAGCAGCCAAGATGGCAGACGCACTGAAGCTTTCTTT
CASSQDGRRTEAFF
>NA|TRBV7-6|TRBJ2-3|many
TGTGCCAGCAGCTTGAGCACAGATACGCAGTATTTT
CASSLSTDTQYF
>NA|TRBV6-6|TRBJ2-1|many
TGTGCCAGCAGTCCTCAATACGGACAGTACAATGAGCAGTTCTTC
CASSPQYGQYNEQFF
>NA|TRBV10-2|TRBJ1-5|NA
TGCGCCAGCACGGGCGCCGCGAATCAGCCCCAGCATTTT
CASTGAANQPQHF
>TRBD2|TRBV7-9|TRBJ2-5|many
TGTGCCAGCAGCTTAGGATCGCGGGAGGCAATCCAAGAGACCCAGTACTTC
CASSLGSREAIQETQYF
>TRBD2|TRBV10-3|TRBJ2-3|many
TGTGCCATCATGAGCGGGGGGTCTAGCACAGATACGCAGTATTTT
CAIMSGGSSTDTQYF
>NA|TRBV12-3/TRBV12-4|TRBJ1-1|many
TGTGCCAGCAGTTTCGCCGCAGGGCACACTGAAGCTTTCTTT
CASSFAAGHTEAFF
>NA|TRBV29-1|TRBJ2-7|many
TGCAGCGTTGAGGTCAATTACGAGCAGTACTTC
CSVEVNYEQYF
>NA|TRBV20-1|TRBJ1-5|few
TGCAGTGCTAGAAGCACACATAGCAATCAGCCCCAGCATTTT
CSARSTHSNQPQHF
>TRBD2|TRBV5-6|TRBJ2-3|few
TGTGCCAGCAGGATGGAGGGACTAGCGAACACAGATACGCAGTATTTT
CASRMEGLANTDTQYF
>NA|TRBV7-9|TRBJ1-5|many
TGTGCCAGCAGCTTGGGTTCCCCCGGGGCCCAGCATTTT
CASSLGSPGAQHF
>TRBD2|TRBV5-6|TRBJ2-7|many
TGTGCCAGCAGCTTGCCCGGGACTAGTCGTGTCAAGCAGTACTTC
CASSLPGTSRVKQYF
>NA|TRBV3-2|TRBJ2-2|many
TGTGCCAGCAGCCAGGGACTAGCGGGAGTCGGGGAGCTGTTTTTT
CASSQGLAGVGELFF
>NA|TRBV19|TRBJ1-5|many
TGTGCCAGTACCTCCCTGGGGGCAGGGCGAGGCCAGCCCCAGCATTTT
CASTSLGAGRGQPQHF